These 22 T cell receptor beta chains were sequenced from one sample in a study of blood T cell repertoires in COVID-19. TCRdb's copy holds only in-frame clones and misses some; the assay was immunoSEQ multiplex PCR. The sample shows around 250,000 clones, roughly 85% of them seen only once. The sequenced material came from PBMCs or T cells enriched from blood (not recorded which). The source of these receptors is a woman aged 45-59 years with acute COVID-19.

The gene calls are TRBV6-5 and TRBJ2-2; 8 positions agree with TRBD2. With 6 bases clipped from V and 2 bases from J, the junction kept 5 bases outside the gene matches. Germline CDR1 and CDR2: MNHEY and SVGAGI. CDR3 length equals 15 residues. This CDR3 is CASSESGGNTGELFF. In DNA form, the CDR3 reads TGTGCCAGCAGCGAGAGCGGGGGAAACACCGGGGAGCTGTTTTTT.

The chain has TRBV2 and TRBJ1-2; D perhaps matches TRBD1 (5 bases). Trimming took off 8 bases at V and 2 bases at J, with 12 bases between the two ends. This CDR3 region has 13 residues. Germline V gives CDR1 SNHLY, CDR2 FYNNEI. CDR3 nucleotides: TGTGCCAGCCCTGGGGCCAGGAACTATGGCTACACCTTC. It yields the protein CASPGARNYGYTF.

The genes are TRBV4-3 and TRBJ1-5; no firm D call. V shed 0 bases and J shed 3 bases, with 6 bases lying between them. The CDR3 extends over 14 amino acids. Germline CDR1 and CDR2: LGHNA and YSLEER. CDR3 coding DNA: TGCGCCAGCAGCCAAGATCCTTTCAATCAGCCCCAGCATTTT. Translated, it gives CASSQDPFNQPQHF.

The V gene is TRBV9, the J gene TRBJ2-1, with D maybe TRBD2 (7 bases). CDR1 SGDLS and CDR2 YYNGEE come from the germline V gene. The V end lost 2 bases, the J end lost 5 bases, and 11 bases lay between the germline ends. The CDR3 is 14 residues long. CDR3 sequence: CASSVRGPDNEQFF. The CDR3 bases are TGTGCCAGCAGCGTGCGGGGGCCTGACAATGAGCAGTTCTTC.

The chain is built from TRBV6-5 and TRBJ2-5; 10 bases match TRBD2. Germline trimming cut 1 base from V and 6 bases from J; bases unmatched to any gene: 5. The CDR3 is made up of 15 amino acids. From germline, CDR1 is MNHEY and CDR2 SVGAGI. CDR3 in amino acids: CASSYLSGGAKTQYF. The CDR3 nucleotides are TGTGCCAGCAGTTACTTGAGCGGGGGGGCGAAGACCCAGTACTTC.

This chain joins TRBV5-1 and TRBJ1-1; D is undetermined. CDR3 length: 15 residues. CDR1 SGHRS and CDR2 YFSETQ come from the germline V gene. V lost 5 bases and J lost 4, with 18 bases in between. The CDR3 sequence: CASRLRSTPGTEAFF. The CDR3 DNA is TGCGCCAGCAGGCTGCGGTCAACCCCGGGCACTGAAGCTTTCTTT.

In DNA, the CDR3 is TGTGCCAGCAGCGCGGGACCGCTCTCTGGGGCCAACGTCCTGACTTTC. Its protein is CASSAGPLSGANVLTF. V and J are TRBV5-4 and TRBJ2-6; D is possibly TRBD2 (6 bases). This CDR3 has 16 residues. Trimming took off 4 bases at V and 0 bases at J, with 11 bases between the two ends. Germline-derived CDR1 and CDR2 are SGHNT and YYREEE (reference sequence).

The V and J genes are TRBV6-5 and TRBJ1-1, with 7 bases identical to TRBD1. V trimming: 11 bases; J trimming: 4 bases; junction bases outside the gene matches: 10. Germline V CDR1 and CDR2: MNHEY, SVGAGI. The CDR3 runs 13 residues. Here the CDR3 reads CASTGVVGTEAFF. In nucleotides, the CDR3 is TGTGCCTCTACAGGGGTGGTCGGCACTGAAGCTTTCTTT.

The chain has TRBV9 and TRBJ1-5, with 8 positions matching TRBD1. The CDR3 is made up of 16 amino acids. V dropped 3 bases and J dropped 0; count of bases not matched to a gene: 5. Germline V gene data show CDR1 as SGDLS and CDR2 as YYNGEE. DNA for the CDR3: TGTGCCAGCAGCGGGACAGGGAAATATAGCAATCAGCCCCAGCATTTT. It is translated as CASSGTGKYSNQPQHF.

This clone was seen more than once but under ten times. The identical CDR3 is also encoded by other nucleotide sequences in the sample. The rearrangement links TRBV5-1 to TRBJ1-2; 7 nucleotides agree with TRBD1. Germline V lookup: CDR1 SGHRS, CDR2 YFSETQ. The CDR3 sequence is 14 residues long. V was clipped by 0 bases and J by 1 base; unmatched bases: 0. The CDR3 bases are TGCGCCAGCAGCTTGGGACAGGGTAACTATGGCTACACCTTC. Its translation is CASSLGQGNYGYTF.

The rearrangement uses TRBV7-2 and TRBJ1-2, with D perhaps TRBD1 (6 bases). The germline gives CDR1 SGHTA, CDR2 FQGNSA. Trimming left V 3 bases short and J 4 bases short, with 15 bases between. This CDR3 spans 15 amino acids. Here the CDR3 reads CASSFGRTVTYGYTF. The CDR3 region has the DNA TGTGCCAGCAGCTTTGGCCGGACAGTCACCTATGGCTACACCTTC.

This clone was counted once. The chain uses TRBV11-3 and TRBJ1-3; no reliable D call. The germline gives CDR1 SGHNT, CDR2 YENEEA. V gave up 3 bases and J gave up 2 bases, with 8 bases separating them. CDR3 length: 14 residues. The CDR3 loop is CASSFNGAGNTIYF. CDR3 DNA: TGTGCCAGCAGCTTCAACGGGGCTGGAAACACCATATATTTT.

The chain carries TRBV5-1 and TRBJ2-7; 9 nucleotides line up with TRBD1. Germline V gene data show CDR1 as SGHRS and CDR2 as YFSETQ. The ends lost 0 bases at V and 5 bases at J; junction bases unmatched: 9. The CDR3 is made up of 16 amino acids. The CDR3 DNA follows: TGCGCCAGCAGCTTGGTCGGGACAGGGACTACTAACGAGCAGTACTTC. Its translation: CASSLVGTGTTNEQYF.

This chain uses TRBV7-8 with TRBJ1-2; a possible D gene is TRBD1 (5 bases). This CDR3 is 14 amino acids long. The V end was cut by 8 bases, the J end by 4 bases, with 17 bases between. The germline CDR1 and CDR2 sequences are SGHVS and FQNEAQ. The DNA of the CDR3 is TGTGCCAGCTGGGTAGGGGACTACGGCTATGGCTACACCTTC. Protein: CASWVGDYGYGYTF.

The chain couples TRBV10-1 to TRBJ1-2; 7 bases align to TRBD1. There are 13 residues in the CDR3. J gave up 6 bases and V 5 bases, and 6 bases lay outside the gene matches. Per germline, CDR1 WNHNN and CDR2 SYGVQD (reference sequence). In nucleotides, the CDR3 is TGCGCCAGCAGTATACAGGGGAAAGATGGCTACACCTTC. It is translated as CASSIQGKDGYTF.

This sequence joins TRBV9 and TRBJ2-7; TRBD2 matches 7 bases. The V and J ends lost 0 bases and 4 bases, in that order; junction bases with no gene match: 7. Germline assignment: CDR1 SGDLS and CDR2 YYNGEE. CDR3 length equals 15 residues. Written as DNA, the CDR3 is TGTGCCAGCAGCGTAGATGGTACTAGCGTTTACGAGCAGTACTTC. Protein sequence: CASSVDGTSVYEQYF.

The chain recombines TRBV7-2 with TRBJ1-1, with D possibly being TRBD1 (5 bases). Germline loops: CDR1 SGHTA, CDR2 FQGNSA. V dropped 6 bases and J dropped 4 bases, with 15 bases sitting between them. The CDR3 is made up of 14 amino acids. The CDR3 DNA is TGTGCCAGCAGTCGACTCCCCGGGGGCACTGAAGCTTTCTTT. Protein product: CASSRLPGGTEAFF. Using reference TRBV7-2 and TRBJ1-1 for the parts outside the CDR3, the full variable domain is GAGVSQSPSNKVTEKGKDVELRCDPISGHTALYWYRQSLGQGLEFLIYFQGNSAPDKSGLPSDRFSAERTGGSVSTLTIQRTQQEDSAVYLCASSRLPGGTEAFFGQGTRLTVV.

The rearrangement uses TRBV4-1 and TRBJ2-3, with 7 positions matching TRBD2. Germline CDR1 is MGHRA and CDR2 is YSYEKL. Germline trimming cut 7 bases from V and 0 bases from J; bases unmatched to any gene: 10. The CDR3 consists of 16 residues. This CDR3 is CASKQKSGDSTDTQYF. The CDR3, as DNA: TGCGCCAGCAAACAGAAAAGCGGGGACAGCACAGATACGCAGTATTTT.

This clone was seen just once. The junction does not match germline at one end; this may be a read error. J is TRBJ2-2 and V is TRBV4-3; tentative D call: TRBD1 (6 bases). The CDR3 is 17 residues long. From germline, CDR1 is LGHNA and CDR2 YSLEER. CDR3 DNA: TGCGCCAGCAGCCAGATAGGGCTGGGGGCGAAAACCGGGGAGCTGTTTTTT. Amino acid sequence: CASSQIGLGAKTGELFF.

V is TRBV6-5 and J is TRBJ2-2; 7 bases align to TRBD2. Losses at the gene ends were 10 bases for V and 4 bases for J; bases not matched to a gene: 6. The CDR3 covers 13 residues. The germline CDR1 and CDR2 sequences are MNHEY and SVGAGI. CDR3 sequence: CATGGFTTGELFF. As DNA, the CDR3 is TGTGCCACGGGGGGTTTCACCACCGGGGAGCTGTTTTTT.

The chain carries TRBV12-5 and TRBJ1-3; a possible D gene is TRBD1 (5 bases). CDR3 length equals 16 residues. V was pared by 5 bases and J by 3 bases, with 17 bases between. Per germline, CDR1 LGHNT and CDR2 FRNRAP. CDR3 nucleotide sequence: TGTGCTAGTGGTCAAACAGGATTACCACTTGGAAACACCATATATTTT. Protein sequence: CASGQTGLPLGNTIYF.

This chain's CDR3 is CASAGTGLSSGANVLTF. In DNA, the CDR3 is TGCGCCAGCGCTGGGACAGGGTTATCCTCTGGGGCCAACGTCCTGACTTTC. The chain joins TRBV5-1 to TRBJ2-6; 9 bases are shared with TRBD1. The CDR3 has 17 residues. The trim removed 7 bases at V and 0 bases at J, leaving 8 bases unmatched. Germline V CDR1 and CDR2: SGHRS, YFSETQ.